This T cell receptor (beta chain) was identified during a study of cytomegalovirus exposure and HLA in healthy donors (dated by TCRdb to 2016 to 2017). Turning to the overall study: According to a later analysis, one platform produced both the approximately 110 validation repertoires and the approximately 660 repertoires of the first cohort. The study was designed to test whether signatures of past pathogen exposure could be identified by cataloging public T cell receptors. In addition to the first cohort of around 670 subjects, a separate validation cohort of about 120 different subjects was used. The study combined high-throughput TCR immunosequencing, statistical association of individual TCRs with disease status, and machine learning to predict cytomegalovirus infection status.

Preparation of the library involved the immunoSEQ multiplex PCR assay. On the study's bioinformatics: A statistical classification framework was built for diagnosing cytomegalovirus status from the catalog of TCR beta chain sequences. Held by TCRdb, this immuneACCESS table contains in-frame sequences only and omits some clones. Under half of the omission traces to an unresolved V gene where checked; the cause of the rest is unknown. The V and J calls and clone size come from that table; D and trimming were worked out from the DNA. In all, the sample holds roughly 98,000 clones, and roughly 87% of those were seen once. The ten largest clones capture around 6% of the sample. What the authors observed across the whole study: In the study, 164 TCR beta chains were listed as associated with cytomegalovirus. Three of the identified cytomegalovirus-associated TCR beta chains were confirmed in vitro to be specific for cytomegalovirus antigens. According to the authors, the approach could potentially be generalized to other disease states and immunological phenotypes. The validation cohort had no HLA typing available for a later analysis, so co-occurrence within that cohort was assessed over all 120 or so repertoires. Across donors, most TCR sequences were observed very rarely, whereas some public TCRs were present in many individuals. The classifier was reported to diagnose cytomegalovirus status with high specificity and sensitivity in both the original cohort and the validation cohort. In a later analysis, TCRs clustered in the first cohort were found to also tend to co-occur in the roughly 130 validation repertoires, with about 94% of cluster scores above 0.

A word on this clone: Its cognate antigen has yet to be identified. Per-nucleotide qualities are absent, and no much larger clonotype sits a single base away.

Separate from the approximately 670-subject first cohort, the validation cohort of 120 subjects was the group to which the donors belonged. The CDR3, cysteine through phenylalanine, is 17 amino acids long. Only the CDR3 DNA stays, 51 bases, in frame from base 1. V has 1 base trimmed and J has 4 bases trimmed; junction bases matching no gene number 11. Taken from the germline V gene (reference sequence), the CDR1 and CDR2 loops are SEHNR and FQNEAQ. This receptor was obtained from a man younger than 30 in good health and CMV-seropositive. Material for sequencing was PBMCs. The chain was built from TRBV7-9 and TRBJ1-1, and TRBD1 aligns with 8 junction nucleotides. The sequence in DNA is TGTGCCAGCAGCTTAGGGGGAACGACAGGGGTCTCCACTGAAGCTTTCTTT. Translated, it gives CASSLGGTTGVSTEAFF.